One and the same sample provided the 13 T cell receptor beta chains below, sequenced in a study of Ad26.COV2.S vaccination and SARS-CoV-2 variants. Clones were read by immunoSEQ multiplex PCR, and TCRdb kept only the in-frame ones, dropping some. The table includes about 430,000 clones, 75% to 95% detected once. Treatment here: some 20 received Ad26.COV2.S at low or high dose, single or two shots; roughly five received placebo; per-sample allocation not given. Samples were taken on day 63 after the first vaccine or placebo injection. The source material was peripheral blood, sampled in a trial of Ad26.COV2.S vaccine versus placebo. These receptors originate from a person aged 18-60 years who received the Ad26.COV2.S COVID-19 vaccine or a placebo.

The CDR3 nucleotides read TGTGCCAGCAGCCCGCACCACACAGATACGCAGTATTTT. Its translation is CASSPHHTDTQYF. This chain uses TRBV9 with TRBJ2-3; unclear D gene. The CDR3 spans 13 residues. The germline V gene encodes CDR1 SGDLS and CDR2 YYNGEE. Trimming left V 4 bases short and J 2 bases short, with 8 bases between. Using reference TRBV9 and TRBJ2-3 for the parts outside the CDR3, the full variable domain is DSGVTQTPKHLITATGQRVTLRCSPRSGDLSVYWYQQSLDQGLQFLIQYYNGEERAKGNILERFSAQQFPDLHSELNLSSLELGDSALYFCASSPHHTDTQYFGPGTRLTVL.

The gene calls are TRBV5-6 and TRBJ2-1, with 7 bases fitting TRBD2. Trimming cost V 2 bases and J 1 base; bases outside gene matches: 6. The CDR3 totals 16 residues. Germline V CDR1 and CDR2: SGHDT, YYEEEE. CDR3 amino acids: CASSLDSGLSYNEQFF. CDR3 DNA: TGTGCCAGCAGCTTAGATAGCGGGCTTTCCTACAATGAGCAGTTCTTC.

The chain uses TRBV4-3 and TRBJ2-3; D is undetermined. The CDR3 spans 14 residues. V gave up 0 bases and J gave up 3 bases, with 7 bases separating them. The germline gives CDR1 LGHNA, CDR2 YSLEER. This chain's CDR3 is CASSQDITTDTQYF. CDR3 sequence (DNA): TGCGCCAGCAGCCAAGATATTACGACAGATACGCAGTATTTT.

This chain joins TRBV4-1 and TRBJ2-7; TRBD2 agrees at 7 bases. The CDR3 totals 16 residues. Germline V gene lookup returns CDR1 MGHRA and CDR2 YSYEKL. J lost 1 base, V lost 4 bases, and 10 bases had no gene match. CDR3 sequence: CASSRRGLEESYEQYF. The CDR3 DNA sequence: TGCGCCAGCAGCCGCCGAGGACTAGAAGAATCCTACGAGCAGTACTTC.

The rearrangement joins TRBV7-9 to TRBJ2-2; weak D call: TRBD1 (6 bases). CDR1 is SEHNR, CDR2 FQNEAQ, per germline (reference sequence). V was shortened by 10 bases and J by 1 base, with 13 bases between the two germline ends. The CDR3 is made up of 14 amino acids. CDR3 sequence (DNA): TGTGCCACAACAACAGGGATGAACACCGGGGAGCTGTTTTTT. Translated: CATTTGMNTGELFF. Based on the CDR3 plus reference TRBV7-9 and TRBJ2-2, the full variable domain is DTGVSQNPRHKITKRGQNVTFRCDPISEHNRLYWYRQTLGQGPEFLTYFQNEAQLEKSRLLSDRFSAERPKGSFSTLEIQRTEQGDSAMYLCATTTGMNTGELFFGEGSRLTVL.

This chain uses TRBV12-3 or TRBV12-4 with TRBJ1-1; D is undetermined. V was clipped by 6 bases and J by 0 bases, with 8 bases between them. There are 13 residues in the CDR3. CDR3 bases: TGTGCCAGCAGCCCCACCCTGAACACTGAAGCTTTCTTT. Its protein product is CASSPTLNTEAFF.

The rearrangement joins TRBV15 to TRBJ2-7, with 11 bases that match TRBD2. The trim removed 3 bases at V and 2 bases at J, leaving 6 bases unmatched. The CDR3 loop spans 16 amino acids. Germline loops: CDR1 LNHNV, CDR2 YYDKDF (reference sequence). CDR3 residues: CATSSMTSGKTYEQYF. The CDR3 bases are TGTGCCACCAGCAGTATGACTAGCGGGAAGACCTACGAGCAGTACTTC.

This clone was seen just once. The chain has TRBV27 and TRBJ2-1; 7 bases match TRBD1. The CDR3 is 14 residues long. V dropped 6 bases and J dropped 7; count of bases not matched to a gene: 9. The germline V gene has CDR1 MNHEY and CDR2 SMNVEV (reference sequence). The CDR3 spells CASSPRQGRNEQFF. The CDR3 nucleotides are TGTGCCAGCAGCCCAAGACAGGGTCGGAATGAGCAGTTCTTC.

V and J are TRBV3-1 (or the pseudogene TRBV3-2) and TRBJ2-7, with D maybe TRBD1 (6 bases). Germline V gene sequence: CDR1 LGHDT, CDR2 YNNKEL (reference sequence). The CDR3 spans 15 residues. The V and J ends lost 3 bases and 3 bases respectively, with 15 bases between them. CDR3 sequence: CASSHPGQGLYEQYF. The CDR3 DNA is TGTGCCAGCAGCCACCCGGGCCAGGGGCTCTACGAGCAGTACTTC.

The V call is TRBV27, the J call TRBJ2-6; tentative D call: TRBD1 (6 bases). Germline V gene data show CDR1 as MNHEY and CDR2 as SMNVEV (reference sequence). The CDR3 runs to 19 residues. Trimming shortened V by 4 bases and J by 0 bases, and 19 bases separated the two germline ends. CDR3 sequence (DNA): TGTGCCAGCAGTTCCCCGACAGGCCACTTGAGCTCTGGGGCCAACGTCCTGACTTTC. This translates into CASSSPTGHLSSGANVLTF.

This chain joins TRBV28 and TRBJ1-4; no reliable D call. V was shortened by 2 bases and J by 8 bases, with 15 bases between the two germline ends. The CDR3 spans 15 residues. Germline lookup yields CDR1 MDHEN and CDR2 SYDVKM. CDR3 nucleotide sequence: TGTGCCAGCAGTTTACTAAGCTCGGGGTGGGAAAAACTGTTTTTT. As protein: CASSLLSSGWEKLFF.

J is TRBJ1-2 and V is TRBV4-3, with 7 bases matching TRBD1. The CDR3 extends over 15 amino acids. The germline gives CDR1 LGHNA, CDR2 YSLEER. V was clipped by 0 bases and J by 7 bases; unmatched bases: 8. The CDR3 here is CASSQEVRQGGGYTF. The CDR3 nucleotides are TGCGCCAGCAGCCAAGAGGTTCGACAGGGAGGTGGCTACACCTTC.

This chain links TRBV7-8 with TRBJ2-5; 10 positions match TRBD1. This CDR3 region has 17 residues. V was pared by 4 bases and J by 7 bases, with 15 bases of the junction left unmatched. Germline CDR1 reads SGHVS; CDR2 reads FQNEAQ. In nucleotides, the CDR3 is TGTGCCAGCAGCTCCGGTCCCGGGACAGGGGTTTTCTTGACCCAGTACTTC. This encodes CASSSGPGTGVFLTQYF.